The clone carrying this T cell receptor beta chain showed up just a few times. This CDR3 has 15 amino acids. Trimming took off 4 bases at V and 8 bases at J, with 17 bases between the two ends. Germline V CDR1 and CDR2: LGHNA, YSLEER. Purified naive CD4+ T cells were depleted of CD25+ Tregs. One entry per CDR3 protein results from TCRdb running MiXCR on the 5' RACE reads. Of roughly 39,000 distinct CDR3 sequences in the sample, approximately 17% were seen once. This TCR was recovered from a female donor with breast cancer. This chain links TRBV4-3 with TRBJ2-2; D is possibly TRBD1 or TRBD2 (5 bases each). Sequenced input: naive CD4+ T cells sorted from a lymph node. Subset denoted: naive CD4+ T cells, CD4+CD45RA+CD25-. The CDR3 protein is CASSLSVQGDGELFF. The CDR3 DNA reads as TGCGCCAGCAGCCTCAGCGTTCAGGGAGATGGGGAGCTGTTTTTT.